These 19 T cell receptor beta chains share one sample of origin, sequenced in a study of response to subunit inactivated influenza vaccine. TCRdb re-derived calls from the RT-PCR reads in MiXCR, one entry per CDR3 protein. Of around 500,000 distinct CDR3 sequences listed, about a tenth are singletons. The material sequenced was PBMCs from blood, taken roughly 6 weeks after vaccination. Source of these receptors: a man aged 45-65 years who received an inactivated influenza vaccine.

The table lists this clonotype with a few counts. The J gene is TRBJ1-6, the V gene TRBV20-1; no definite D call. The CDR3 has 15 amino acids. The ends were cut back, 1 base at V and 10 bases at J, with 17 bases in the middle. Germline assignment: CDR1 DFQATT and CDR2 SNEGSKA (reference sequence). Here the CDR3 DNA reads TGCAGTGCTAGAGCTTCATGGGGTGGGAAATCACCCCTCCACTTT. Encoded protein: CSARASWGGKSPLHF.

There are a few counts of this clonotype. The chain joins TRBV6-1 to TRBJ2-7, with 7 bases matching TRBD1. This CDR3 has 13 amino acids. In germline, CDR1 is MNHNS, CDR2 SASEGT. The ends lost 7 bases at V and 3 bases at J; junction bases unmatched: 6. Written as DNA, the CDR3 is TGTGCCAGCAAGGGACAGAAACACTACGAGCAGTACTTC. Translation: CASKGQKHYEQYF.

This clonotype has only a few counts. The V gene is TRBV20-1, the J gene TRBJ2-1, with a possible D match to TRBD2 (6 bases). V dropped 0 bases and J dropped 12 bases, with 18 bases sitting between them. Germline CDR1 reads DFQATT; CDR2 reads SNEGSKA (reference sequence). This CDR3 spans 14 amino acids. The CDR3 sequence is CSARDMRAPSVQFF. CDR3 DNA sequence: TGCAGTGCTAGAGATATGCGGGCCCCTAGCGTGCAGTTCTTC.

The rearrangement links TRBV28 to TRBJ1-2, with D tentatively TRBD1 (5 bases). V lost 4 bases and J lost 2, with 17 bases in between. This CDR3 comprises 16 residues. CDR1 MDHEN and CDR2 SYDVKM come from the germline V gene. DNA of the CDR3: TGTGCCAGCAGTTCCCTAGTCCAGGGCGTGAACTATGGCTACACCTTC. Translating gives CASSSLVQGVNYGYTF.

This clonotype was picked up a small number of times. The CDR3 DNA follows: TGTGCCATCAGTGAGGATTCAGTAGCTAACTATGGCTACACCTTC. Amino acid sequence: CAISEDSVANYGYTF. This chain links TRBV10-3 with TRBJ1-2; the D is unclear. The CDR3 runs 15 residues. Germline V gene lookup returns CDR1 ENHRY and CDR2 SYGVKD. The V gene lost 2 bases and the J gene lost 0 bases, with 10 bases spanning the gap.

In this sample, this clonotype turned up many times. The CDR3 bases are TGCAGTGCAAATGGGCAGGAGTGGGACATTCAGTACTTC. Protein: CSANGQEWDIQYF. The rearrangement links TRBV20-1 to TRBJ2-4; no definite D call. Trimming left V 6 bases short and J 8 bases short, with 17 bases between. In germline, CDR1 is DFQATT, CDR2 SNEGSKA (reference sequence). The CDR3 totals 13 residues.

In its sample, this clonotype was seen a few times. The chain is built from TRBV12-3 or TRBV12-4 and TRBJ2-1, with 9 bases that match TRBD1. This CDR3 spans 18 amino acids. V lost 4 bases, J lost 5 bases, and 15 bases stayed unmatched. This CDR3 reads CASSSGGQGGEWDNEQFF. As DNA, the CDR3 is TGTGCCAGCAGTTCAGGGGGACAGGGAGGAGAATGGGACAATGAGCAGTTCTTC.

V is TRBV10-3 and J is TRBJ1-4, with TRBD1 identical over 10 bases. V shed 3 bases, J shed 8 bases, and the junction held 6 bases outside the gene matches. The CDR3 runs to 15 residues. The V gene's germline CDR1 is ENHRY and CDR2 SYGVKD. As DNA, the CDR3 is TGTGCCATCAGTGAACGACAGGGGGCAGGAGAAAAACTGTTTTTT. Protein: CAISERQGAGEKLFF.

The CDR3 bases are TGTGCCAGCAGTTTAGGGACGGGGGGGCGTTTTTTGTTACATGAGCAGTTCTTC. It translates to CASSLGTGGRFLLHEQFF. The genes are TRBV12-3 or TRBV12-4 and TRBJ2-1, with 8 positions matching TRBD2. The ends lost 1 base at V and 8 bases at J; junction bases unmatched: 16. The CDR3 runs to 18 residues.

The chain uses TRBV28 and TRBJ2-3, with 8 bases matching TRBD1. There are 15 residues in the CDR3. The V segment lost 0 bases and the J segment 6 bases; nucleotides outside the gene matches: 5. Germline CDR1 is MDHEN and CDR2 is SYDVKM. DNA for the CDR3: TGTGCCAGCAGTTTATGGGTGTCAGGGGGCGATACGCAGTATTTT. The encoded protein is CASSLWVSGGDTQYF.

The chain combines TRBV5-1 with TRBJ2-1, with 9 bases aligning to TRBD2. Germline assignment: CDR1 SGHRS and CDR2 YFSETQ. This CDR3 comprises 17 residues. J lost 0 bases, V lost 6 bases, and 10 bases had no gene match. The CDR3 spells CASISGLALSSYNEQFF. The CDR3 coding sequence is TGCGCCAGCATCTCGGGACTAGCCCTCAGCTCCTACAATGAGCAGTTCTTC.

This clonotype was counted a few times. V usage is TRBV18 and J usage is TRBJ2-5, with D tentatively TRBD1 (6 bases). The length of the CDR3 is 12 residues. Trimming removed 1 base at V and 7 bases at J, with 7 bases between. Germline V gene lookup returns CDR1 KGHSH and CDR2 LQKENI. Here the CDR3 reads CASSPLGATQYF. CDR3 nucleotide sequence: TGTGCCAGCTCACCACTGGGGGCGACCCAGTACTTC.

The chain employs TRBV5-6 and TRBJ2-7; D is unresolved. V shed 2 bases and J shed 2 bases, with 11 bases lying between them. The CDR3 extends over 14 amino acids. CDR1 is SGHDT and CDR2 is YYEEEE in the germline V gene. The CDR3 protein is CASSLARITYEQYF. DNA for the CDR3: TGTGCCAGCAGCTTAGCCAGGATAACCTACGAGCAGTACTTC.

This clonotype was seen a handful of times. The V gene is TRBV6-1, the J gene TRBJ2-5; D might be TRBD1 or TRBD2, each matching 5 bases. This CDR3 has 15 residues. V gave up 1 base and J gave up 5 bases, with 14 bases separating them. CDR1 and CDR2 (germline): MNHNS, SASEGT. CDR3 nucleotide sequence: TGTGCCAGCAGTGAAGACGGGACCCATGTGGAGACCCAGTACTTC. Its protein product is CASSEDGTHVETQYF.

This clonotype was counted ten times or more. The chain joins TRBV28 to TRBJ2-7; maybe TRBD1 (5 bases). The CDR3 is 16 residues long. Trimming stripped 6 bases from V and 0 bases from J, with 18 bases between. Looked up from germline, CDR1 is MDHEN and CDR2 is SYDVKM. In DNA form, the CDR3 reads TGTGCCAGCAGGGGGCTCACCAAAACTCCCTCCTACGAGCAGTACTTC. It yields the protein CASRGLTKTPSYEQYF.

This clonotype was counted many times. The chain carries TRBV5-1 and TRBJ2-1; 9 positions match TRBD2. Germline V gene lookup returns CDR1 SGHRS and CDR2 YFSETQ. Trimming took 4 bases from V and 8 from J; bases not matched to a gene: 7. CDR3 size: 14 residues. As DNA, the CDR3 is TGCGCCAGCAGCCCCGGGACTAGCTTGGATGAGCAGTTCTTC. Encoded protein: CASSPGTSLDEQFF. The whole variable domain, remainder taken from reference TRBV5-1 and TRBJ2-1, is KAGVTQTPRYLIKTRGQQVTLSCSPISGHRSVSWYQQTPGQGLQFLFEYFSETQRNKGNFPGRFSGRQFSNSRSEMNVSTLELGDSALYLCASSPGTSLDEQFFGPGTRLTVL.

This clonotype was recorded many times. The V gene is TRBV5-1, the J gene TRBJ2-7; 7 bases map to TRBD1. The trim removed 4 bases at V and 4 bases at J, leaving 8 bases unmatched. Germline CDR1 is SGHRS and CDR2 is YFSETQ. The CDR3 runs to 14 residues. CDR3 nucleotide sequence: TGCGCCAGCAGCCAAGGGGACAGTTATTACGAGCAGTACTTC. Its protein product is CASSQGDSYYEQYF.

This clonotype has at least ten counts. This chain uses TRBV14 with TRBJ2-7; D unresolved. The CDR3 runs to 12 residues. Deletions cut 5 bases from V and 2 bases from J, with 7 bases between. Germline V gene data show CDR1 as SGHDN and CDR2 as FVKESK. The CDR3 nucleotides read TGTGCCAGCAGCTTCTGGCCCTACGAGCAGTACTTC. Translated: CASSFWPYEQYF.

The chain is built from TRBV6-1 and TRBJ2-5; 10 bases line up with TRBD1. Germline V gene sequence: CDR1 MNHNS, CDR2 SASEGT. The CDR3 extends over 15 amino acids. V shed 6 bases, J shed 5 bases, and the junction held 9 bases outside the gene matches. CDR3 bases: TGTGCCAGCAGAAACGACAGGGGGCGTAGGGAGACCCAGTACTTC. Translated: CASRNDRGRRETQYF.